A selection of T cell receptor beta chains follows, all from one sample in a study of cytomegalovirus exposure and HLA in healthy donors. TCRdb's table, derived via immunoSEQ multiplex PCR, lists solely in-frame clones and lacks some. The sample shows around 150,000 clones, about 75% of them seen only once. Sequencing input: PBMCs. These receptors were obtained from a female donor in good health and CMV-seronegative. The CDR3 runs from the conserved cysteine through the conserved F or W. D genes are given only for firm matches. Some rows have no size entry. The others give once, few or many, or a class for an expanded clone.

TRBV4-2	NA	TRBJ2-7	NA	TGTGCCAGCAGCCAACTACCAACAGCCTACGAGCAGTACTTC	CASSQLPTAYEQYF
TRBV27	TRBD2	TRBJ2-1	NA	TGTGCCAGCAGTTTAATCGGATTTAGCGGGAGGGGTCCCCCCACGGCAAATGAGCAGTTCTTC	CASSLIGFSGRGPPTANEQFF
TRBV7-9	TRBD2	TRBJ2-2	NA	TGTGCCAGCAGCCTCGAGGGCGGGAGGGCCAAAACCGGGGAGCTGTTTTTT	CASSLEGGRAKTGELFF
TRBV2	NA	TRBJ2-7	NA	TGTGCCAGCAGTGAAACACGGACTTCTTCCTACGAGCAGTACTTC	CASSETRTSSYEQYF
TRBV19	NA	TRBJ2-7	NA	TGTGCCAGTAGTATAGGGCCATTGTACGAGCAGTACTTC	CASSIGPLYEQYF
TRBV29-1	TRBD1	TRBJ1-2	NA	TGCAGCGTGCCCACAGGGGGACTATGGGGCTACACCTTC	CSVPTGGLWGYTF
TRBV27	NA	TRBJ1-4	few	TGTGCCAGCAGCCCGATACGGACTAATGAAAAACTGTTTTTT	CASSPIRTNEKLFF
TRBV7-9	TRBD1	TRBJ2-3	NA	TGTGCCAGCAGCTTACTTGGGCAGGGGGTTGGAGAGACGCAGTATTTT	CASSLLGQGVGETQYF
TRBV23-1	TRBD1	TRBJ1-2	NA	TGCGCCAGCAGTCGGGCGGGCGCAGGGGGCTGCTATGGCTACACCTTC	CASSRAGAGGCYGYTF
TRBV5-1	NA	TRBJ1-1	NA	TGCGCCAGCAGCTTGGGTGGCCCCGCAGGCACTGAAGCTTTCTTT	CASSLGGPAGTEAFF
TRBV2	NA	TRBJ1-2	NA	TGTGCCAGCCGAAGGGGCTTACCAGGGAACTATGGCTACACCTTC	CASRRGLPGNYGYTF
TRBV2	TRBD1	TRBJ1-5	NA	TGTGCCAGCAGTGAAGATGGACAGGGGGGACAGCCCCAGCATTTT	CASSEDGQGGQPQHF
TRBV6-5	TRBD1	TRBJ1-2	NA	TGTGCCAGCAGAGGACAGGGGGCGCGTCCCTATGGCTACACCTTC	CASRGQGARPYGYTF
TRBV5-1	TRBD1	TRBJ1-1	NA	TGCGCCAGCAGACCGGACAGGACGAACACTGAAGCTTTCTTT	CASRPDRTNTEAFF
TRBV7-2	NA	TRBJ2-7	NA	TGTGCCAGCAGCCCCAGCAGGGTCGAGCAGTACTTC	CASSPSRVEQYF
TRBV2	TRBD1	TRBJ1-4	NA	TGTGCCAGCAGTGTGAGGACAGGGTTAGGCGAAAAACTGTTTTTT	CASSVRTGLGEKLFF
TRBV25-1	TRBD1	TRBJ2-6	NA	TGTGCCAGCACAGGACAGGGACTCCTCTCTGGGGCCAACGTCCTGACTTTC	CASTGQGLLSGANVLTF
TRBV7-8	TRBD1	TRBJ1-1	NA	TGTGCCAGCAGCTTAACAGGGGGCCGCCCTGAAGCTTTCTTT	CASSLTGGRPEAFF
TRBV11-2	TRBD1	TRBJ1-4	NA	TGTGCCAGCAAACAGGGGAGAGGGTCCACTAATGAAAAACTGTTTTTT	CASKQGRGSTNEKLFF
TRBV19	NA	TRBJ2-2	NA	TGTGCCTCCTCTTGGGGGGTGACCGGGGAGCTGTTTTTT	CASSWGVTGELFF
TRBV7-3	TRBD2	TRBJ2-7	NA	TGTGCCAGCAGCTTAGCGACTAGCGGGACAAAGTACTTC	CASSLATSGTKYF
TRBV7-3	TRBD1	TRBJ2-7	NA	TGTGCCAGCAGCTTAGGCAGGGGGTACGAGCAGTACTTC	CASSLGRGYEQYF
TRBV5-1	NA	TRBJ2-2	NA	TGCGCCAGCAGCTTGGAACACCCCACCGGGGAGCTGTTTTTT	CASSLEHPTGELFF
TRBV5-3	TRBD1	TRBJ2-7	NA	TGTGCCAGAAGCTTTCTGAGGGGACAGGGGTCCTACGAGCAGTACTTC	CARSFLRGQGSYEQYF
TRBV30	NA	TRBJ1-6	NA	TGTGCCTGGAGTGTGCCGCGGGGCTATAATTCACCCCTCCACTTT	CAWSVPRGYNSPLHF
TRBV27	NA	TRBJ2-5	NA	TGTGCCAGCAGCCACATAGGGAGGGAGACCCAGTACTTC	CASSHIGRETQYF
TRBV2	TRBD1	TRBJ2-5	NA	TGTGCCAGCAGTGAAGTGAGAGGGACAGGGGGGATAGGGCAGTACTTC	CASSEVRGTGGIGQYF
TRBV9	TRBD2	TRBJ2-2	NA	TGTGCCAGCAGTCGTAAAGTAGGCGGGGGGGCCTTTAGAAACACCGGGGAGCTGTTTTTT	CASSRKVGGGAFRNTGELFF
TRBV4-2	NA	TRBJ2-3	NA	TGTGCCAGCAGCCAACCAGACCAGGCCGGCTTGACAGATACGCAGTATTTT	CASSQPDQAGLTDTQYF
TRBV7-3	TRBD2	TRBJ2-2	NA	TGTGCCAGCAGTCTTACGTCTAGCGGGACGAACACCGGGGAGCTGTTTTTT	CASSLTSSGTNTGELFF
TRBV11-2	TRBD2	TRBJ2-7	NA	TGTGCCAGCAGTGGGGGGGGACTAGCGAAAAACGAGCAGTACTTC	CASSGGGLAKNEQYF
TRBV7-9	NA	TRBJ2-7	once	TGTGCCAGCAGCTTACAGGGTGCTAGCTCCTACGAGCAGTACTTC	CASSLQGASSYEQYF
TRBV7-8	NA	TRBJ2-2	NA	TGTGCCAGCAGCCCCGGGATAACCGGGGAGCTGTTTTTT	CASSPGITGELFF
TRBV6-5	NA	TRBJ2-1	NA	TGTGCCAGCAGAGACAGGGGAGGGGATGAGCAGTTCTTC	CASRDRGGDEQFF
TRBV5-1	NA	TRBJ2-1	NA	TGCGCCAGCAGCTTACCCGTCACCCCGGGAACCGATGAGCAGTTCTTC	CASSLPVTPGTDEQFF
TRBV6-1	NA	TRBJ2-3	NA	TGTGCCAGCACTAAGTTTCAGGGCGATACGCAGTATTTT	CASTKFQGDTQYF
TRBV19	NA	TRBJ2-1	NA	TGTGCCAGTAGTATGGTTTGGGGGCCCTACAATGAGCAGTTCTTC	CASSMVWGPYNEQFF
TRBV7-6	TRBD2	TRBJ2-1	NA	TGTGCCAGCAGCCCGCGGGGGGATGAGCAGTTCTTC	CASSPRGDEQFF
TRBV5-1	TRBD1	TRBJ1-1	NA	TGCGCCAGCAGCGACGGACAGGGCACTGAAGCTTTCTTT	CASSDGQGTEAFF
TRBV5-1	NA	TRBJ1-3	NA	TGCGCCAGCAGTATGGCGGGGGGCCGAGGCGACACCATATATTTT	CASSMAGGRGDTIYF
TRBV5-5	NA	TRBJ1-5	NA	TGTGCCAGCAGCTCGGCGGCGTTGGGCAATCAGCCCCAGCATTTT	CASSSAALGNQPQHF
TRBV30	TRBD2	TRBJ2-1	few	TGTGCCTGTCCTAGCGGGAGGGCCGATAATGAGCAGTTCTTC	CACPSGRADNEQFF
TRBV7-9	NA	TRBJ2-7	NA	TGTGCCAGCAGCCCTACACCCGGACAGAACTCCTACGAGCAGTACTTC	CASSPTPGQNSYEQYF
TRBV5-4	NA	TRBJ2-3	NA	TGTGCCAGCAGCCAAGGACAGATCACAGATACGCAGTATTTT	CASSQGQITDTQYF
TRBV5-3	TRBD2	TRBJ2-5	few	TGTGCCAGATCGGGACTAGCGGTCCAAGAGACCCAGTACTTC	CARSGLAVQETQYF
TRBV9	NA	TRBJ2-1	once	TGTGCCAGCAGCCTCGGACTAACTTACAATGAGCAGTTCTTC	CASSLGLTYNEQFF
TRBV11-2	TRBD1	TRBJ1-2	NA	TGTGCCAGCACCCTTGACCAGGGGGCGCGAGGCTACACCTTC	CASTLDQGARGYTF
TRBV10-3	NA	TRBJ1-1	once	TGTGCCACTCGACAGACTCTGAACACTGAAGCTTTCTTT	CATRQTLNTEAFF
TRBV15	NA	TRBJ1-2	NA	TGTGCCACCAGCAGAGGTTCGACATCGGATGGCTACACCTTC	CATSRGSTSDGYTF
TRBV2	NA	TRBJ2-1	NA	TGTGCCAGCAGTGTTAGAGATAACCCGTGGAATGAGCAGTTCTTC	CASSVRDNPWNEQFF
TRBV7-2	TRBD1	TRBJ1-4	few	TGTGCCAGCAGCTTAGGGGGGACAGGGAGTAGAACGAAACTGTTTTTT	CASSLGGTGSRTKLFF
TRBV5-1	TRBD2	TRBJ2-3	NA	TGCGCCAGCAGCAACCCTAGCGGGGACACAGATACGCAGTATTTT	CASSNPSGDTDTQYF